These 6 T cell receptor beta chains share one sample of origin, sequenced in a study of T cells expressing NK-cell markers. TCRdb re-called the 5' RACE reads and catalogs CDR3 proteins one per entry, DNA excluded. The listing records about 390,000 distinct CDR3 sequences. What was sequenced was blood T cells: a sorted CD56 or NKG2C T cell subset, CD4+ or CD8+ T cells, or bulk PBMC T cells (not recorded which). The receptors derive from a woman in her 50s in good health.

The chain joins TRBV2 to TRBJ2-7; TCRdb names TRBD1, which stays unverified in the absence of DNA. Germline V gives CDR1 SNHLY, CDR2 FYNNEI. The CDR3 spans 15 residues. CDR3 sequence reads: CASSEEGQGPYEQYF.

Here the CDR3 reads CASSLSGGPVEQFF. The chain has TRBV12-3 or TRBV12-4 and TRBJ2-1; TCRdb calls TRBD2, which cannot be checked without DNA. The CDR3 has 14 amino acids.

The chain recombines TRBV12-3 or TRBV12-4 with TRBJ1-2. CDR3 length: 13 amino acids. Here the CDR3 reads CASSPSLGYGYTF.

The chain employs TRBV20-1 and TRBJ2-3; without DNA, the TCRdb call of TRBD2 cannot be checked. The CDR3 is made up of 17 amino acids. Germline CDR1 is DFQATT and CDR2 is SNEGSKA (reference sequence). CDR3: CSALGALAGGWADTQYF.

The chain carries TRBV4-1 and TRBJ2-1; as DNA is missing, the TRBD2 call by TCRdb cannot be tested. The CDR3 covers 15 residues. Germline CDR1 reads MGHRA; CDR2 reads YSYEKL. CDR3 residues: CASSGGGSGKHEQFF.

V gene TRBV12-3 or TRBV12-4 combines with J gene TRBJ2-7. There are 13 residues in the CDR3. The CDR3: CASSLSGMYEQYF.